This paragraph covers one T cell receptor (beta chain) sequence. Its antigen is undetermined. Produced via immunoSEQ multiplex PCR; TCRdb's table is partial and in-frame only. This sample has fewer than 15,000 clones, with less than 75% found just once. These data come from a study of T cell repertoires in urothelial bladder cancer. Study details: The approximately twelve resected lesions were three cT0, three cTa, three cT1 and three cT2 or greater.

The V gene end was trimmed by 4 bases and the J gene end by 5 bases; junction bases not matched to a gene: 5. There are 14 residues in the CDR3. The germline CDR1 and CDR2 sequences are MGHRA and YSYEKL. Regarding the study as a whole: A single clone reached around 2% in benign versus up to 17% in carcinoma. Carcinoma specimens had fewer T cells than benign specimens.

The J gene is TRBJ2-3, the V gene TRBV4-1, with 8 bases identical to TRBD2. This TCR was sampled from a human donor with urothelial carcinoma. Input material: tumor-infiltrating cells from bladder cancer. CDR3 in DNA: TGCGCCAGCAGCCTCGGGGGGGTGGGAGATACGCAGTATTTT. It translates to CASSLGGVGDTQYF.